This T cell receptor beta chain was obtained from a study of blood T cell repertoires in COVID-19. Germline CDR1 is LNHDA and CDR2 is SQIVND (reference sequence). This CDR3 comprises 13 residues. V shed 7 bases, J shed 7 bases, and the junction held 8 bases outside the gene matches. Self-reported history from a screening survey and questionnaire set each donor's cohort. Exposed enrollees encountered a COVID-19 case at some point within 2 weeks before study entry. Libraries were prepared by immunoSEQ multiplex PCR; TCRdb keeps only in-frame clonotypes and omits some of them. The sample yields 110,000 to 150,000 clones, 84% seen once. This clone was recorded once.

The rearrangement joins TRBV19 to TRBJ1-2, with 8 nucleotides matching TRBD1. This clonotype originated in a woman aged 18 to 35 who had been exposed to COVID-19. Sequenced: PBMCs or T cells enriched from blood (not recorded which). The CDR3 sequence: CASIDRGYGGYTF. The CDR3, as DNA: TGTGCCAGTATAGACAGGGGCTATGGTGGCTACACCTTC.